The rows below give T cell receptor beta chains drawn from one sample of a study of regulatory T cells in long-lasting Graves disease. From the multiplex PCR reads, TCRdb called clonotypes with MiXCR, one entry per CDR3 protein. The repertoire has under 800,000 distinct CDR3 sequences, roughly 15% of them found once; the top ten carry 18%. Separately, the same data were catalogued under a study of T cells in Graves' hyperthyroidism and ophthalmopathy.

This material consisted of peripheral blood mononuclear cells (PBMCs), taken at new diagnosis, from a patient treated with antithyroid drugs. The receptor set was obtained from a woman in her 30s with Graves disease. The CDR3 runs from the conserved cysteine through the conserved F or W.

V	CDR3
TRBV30	CAWSDLGEGRETQYF
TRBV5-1	CASSLGYKRGNEQFF
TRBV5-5	CASSWTLYNEQFF
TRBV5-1	CASSFAGDQPQHF
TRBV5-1	CASSFGSLFYGYTF
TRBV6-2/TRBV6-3	CASRISTDTQYF
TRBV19	CASSIRSWENTEAFF
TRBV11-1	CASSSRRTDGYTF
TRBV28	CASSYSPNYGYTF
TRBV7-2	CASSFDTRNTIYF
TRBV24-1	CATSDQRTSGLTDTQYF
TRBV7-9	CASTSGSYNEQFF
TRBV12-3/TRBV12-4	CASSFGTSGRTNEQFF
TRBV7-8	CASSLAVGSVGNTIYF
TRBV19	CASSIQFWQLYGYTF
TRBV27	CASSFGDGKALEKLFF
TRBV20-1	CSARDSSPSGANVLTF
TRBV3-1	CASSRGLISGIPETQYF
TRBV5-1	CASTLVASGQETQYF
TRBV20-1	CSARGRTSGRDEQFF